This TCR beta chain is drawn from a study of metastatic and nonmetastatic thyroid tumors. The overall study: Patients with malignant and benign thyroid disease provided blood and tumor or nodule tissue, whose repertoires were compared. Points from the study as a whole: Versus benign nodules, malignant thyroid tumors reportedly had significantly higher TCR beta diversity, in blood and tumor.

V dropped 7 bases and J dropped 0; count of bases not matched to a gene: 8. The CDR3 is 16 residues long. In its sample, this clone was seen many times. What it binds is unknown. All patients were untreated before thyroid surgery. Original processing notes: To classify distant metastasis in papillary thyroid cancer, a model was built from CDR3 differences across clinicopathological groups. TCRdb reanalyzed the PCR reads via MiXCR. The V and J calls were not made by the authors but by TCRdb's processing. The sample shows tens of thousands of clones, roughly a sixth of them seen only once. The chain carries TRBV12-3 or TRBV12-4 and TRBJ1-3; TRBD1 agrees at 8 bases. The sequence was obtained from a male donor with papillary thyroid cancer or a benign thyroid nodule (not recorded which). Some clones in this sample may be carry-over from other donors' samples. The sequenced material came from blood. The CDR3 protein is CASTLPGQDSGNTIYF. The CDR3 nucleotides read TGTGCCAGCACCCTTCCGGGACAGGACTCTGGAAACACCATATATTTT.